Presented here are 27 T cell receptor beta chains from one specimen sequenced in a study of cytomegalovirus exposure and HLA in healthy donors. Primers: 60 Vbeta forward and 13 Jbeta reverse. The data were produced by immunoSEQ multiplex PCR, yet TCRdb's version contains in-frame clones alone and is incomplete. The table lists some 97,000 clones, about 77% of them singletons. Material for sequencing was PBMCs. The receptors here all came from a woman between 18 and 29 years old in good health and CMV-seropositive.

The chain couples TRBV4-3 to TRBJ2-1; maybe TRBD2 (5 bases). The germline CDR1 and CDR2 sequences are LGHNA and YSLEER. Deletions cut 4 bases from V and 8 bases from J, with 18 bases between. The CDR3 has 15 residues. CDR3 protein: CASSLWGAVGDEQFF. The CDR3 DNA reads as TGCGCCAGCAGCCTCTGGGGAGCGGTAGGCGATGAGCAGTTCTTC.

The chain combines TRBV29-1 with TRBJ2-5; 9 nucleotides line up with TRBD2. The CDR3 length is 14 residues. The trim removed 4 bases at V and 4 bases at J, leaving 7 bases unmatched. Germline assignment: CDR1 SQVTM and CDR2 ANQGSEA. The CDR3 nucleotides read TGCAGCGTTGGGCTGGCAGCGGGAGGAGAGACCCAGTACTTC. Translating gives CSVGLAAGGETQYF.

CDR3 nucleotides: TGTGCCATCAGTACTGGACTACCCGTCCAGCCCCAGCATTTT. This gives the protein CAISTGLPVQPQHF. This chain connects TRBV10-3 to TRBJ1-5, with D unresolved. This CDR3 is built from 14 residues. CDR1 is ENHRY, CDR2 SYGVKD, per germline. Trimming left V 5 bases short and J 7 bases short, with 15 bases between.

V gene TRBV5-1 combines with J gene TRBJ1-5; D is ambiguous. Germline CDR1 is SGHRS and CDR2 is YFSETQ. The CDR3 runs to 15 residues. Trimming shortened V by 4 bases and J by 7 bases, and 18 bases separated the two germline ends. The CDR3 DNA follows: TGCGCCAGCAGCCCCGACACTCATCCGGGGCAGCCCCAGCATTTT. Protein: CASSPDTHPGQPQHF.

This CDR3 is CASSLVASGSADTQYF. In nucleotides, the CDR3 is TGTGCCAGCAGCTTAGTAGCTAGCGGGAGTGCAGATACGCAGTATTTT. This chain links TRBV7-9 with TRBJ2-3; 10 bases match TRBD2. CDR3 size: 16 residues. Germline V lookup: CDR1 SEHNR, CDR2 FQNEAQ (reference sequence). The V and J ends lost 1 base and 4 bases, in that order; junction bases with no gene match: 5.

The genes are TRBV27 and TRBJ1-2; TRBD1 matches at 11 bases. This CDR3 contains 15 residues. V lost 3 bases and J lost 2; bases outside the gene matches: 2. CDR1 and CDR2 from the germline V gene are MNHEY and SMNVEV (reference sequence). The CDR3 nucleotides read TGTGCCAGCAGTTTGGGGACAGGGGGGAACTATGGCTACACCTTC. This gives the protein CASSLGTGGNYGYTF.

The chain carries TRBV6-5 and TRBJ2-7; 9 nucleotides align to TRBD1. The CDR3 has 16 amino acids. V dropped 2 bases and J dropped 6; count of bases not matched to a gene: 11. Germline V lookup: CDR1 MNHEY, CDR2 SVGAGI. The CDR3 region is CASSYPAGQGLAEQYF. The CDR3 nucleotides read TGTGCCAGCAGTTACCCTGCCGGACAGGGGCTCGCCGAGCAGTACTTC.

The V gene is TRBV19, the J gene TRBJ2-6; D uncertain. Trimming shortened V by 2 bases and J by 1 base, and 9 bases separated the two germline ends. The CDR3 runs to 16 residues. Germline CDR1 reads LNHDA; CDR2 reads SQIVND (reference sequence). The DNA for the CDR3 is TGTGCCAGTAGTATAAATGGGCCGTCTGGGGCCAACGTCCTGACTTTC. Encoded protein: CASSINGPSGANVLTF. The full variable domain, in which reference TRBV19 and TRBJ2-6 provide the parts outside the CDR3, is DGGITQSPKYLFRKEGQNVTLSCEQNLNHDAMYWYRQDPGQGLRLIYYSQIVNDFQKGDIAEGYSVSREKKESFPLTVTSAQKNPTAFYLCASSINGPSGANVLTFGAGSRLTVL.

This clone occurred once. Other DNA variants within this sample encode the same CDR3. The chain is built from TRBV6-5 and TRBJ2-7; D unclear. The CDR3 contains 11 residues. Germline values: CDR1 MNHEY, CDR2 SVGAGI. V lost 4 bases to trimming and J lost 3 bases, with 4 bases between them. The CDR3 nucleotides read TGTGCCAGCAGTTTCAACTACGAGCAGTACTTC. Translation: CASSFNYEQYF.

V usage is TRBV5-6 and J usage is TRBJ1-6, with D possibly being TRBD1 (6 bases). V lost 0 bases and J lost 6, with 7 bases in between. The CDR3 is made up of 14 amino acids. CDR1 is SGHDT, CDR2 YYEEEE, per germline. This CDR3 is CASSLDRVNSPLHF. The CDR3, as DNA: TGTGCCAGCAGCTTGGACAGGGTTAATTCACCCCTCCACTTT.

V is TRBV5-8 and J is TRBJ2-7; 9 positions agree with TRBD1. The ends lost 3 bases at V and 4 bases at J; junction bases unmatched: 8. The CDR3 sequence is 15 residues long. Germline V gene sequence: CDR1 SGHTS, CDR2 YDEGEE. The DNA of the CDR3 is TGTGCCAGCAGCTCGGCGGGACAGGGCCCGTACGAGCAGTACTTC. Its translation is CASSSAGQGPYEQYF.

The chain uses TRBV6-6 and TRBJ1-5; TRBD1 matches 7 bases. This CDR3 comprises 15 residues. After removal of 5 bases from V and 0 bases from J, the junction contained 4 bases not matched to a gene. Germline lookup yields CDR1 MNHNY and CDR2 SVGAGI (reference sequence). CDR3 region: CASSKGTDSNQPQHF. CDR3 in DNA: TGTGCCAGCAGTAAGGGGACAGATAGCAATCAGCCCCAGCATTTT.

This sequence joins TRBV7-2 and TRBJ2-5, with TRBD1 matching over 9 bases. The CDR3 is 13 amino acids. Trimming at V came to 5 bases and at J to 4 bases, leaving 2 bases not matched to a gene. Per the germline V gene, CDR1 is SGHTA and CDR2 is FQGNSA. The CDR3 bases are TGTGCCAGCAGCCGGGGACAGGGAGAGACCCAGTACTTC. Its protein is CASSRGQGETQYF.

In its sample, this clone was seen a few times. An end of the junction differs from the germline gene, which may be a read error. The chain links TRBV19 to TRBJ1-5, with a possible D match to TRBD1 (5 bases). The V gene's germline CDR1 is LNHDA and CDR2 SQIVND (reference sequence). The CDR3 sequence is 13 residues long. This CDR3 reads CASNRQTDQPQNF. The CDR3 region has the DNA TGTGCCAGTAACCGACAGACCGATCAGCCCCAGAATTTT.

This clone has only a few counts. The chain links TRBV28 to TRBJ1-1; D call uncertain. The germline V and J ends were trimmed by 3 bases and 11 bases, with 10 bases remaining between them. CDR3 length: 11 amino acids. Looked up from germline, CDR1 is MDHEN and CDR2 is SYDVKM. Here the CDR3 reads CASSLNDMAFF. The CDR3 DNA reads TGTGCCAGCAGTTTGAATGACATGGCTTTCTTT.

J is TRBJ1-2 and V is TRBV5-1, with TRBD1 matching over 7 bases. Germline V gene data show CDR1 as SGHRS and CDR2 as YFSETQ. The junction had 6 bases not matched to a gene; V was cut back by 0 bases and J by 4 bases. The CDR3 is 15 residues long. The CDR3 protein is CASSLEQGSRYGYTF. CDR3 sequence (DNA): TGCGCCAGCAGCTTGGAACAGGGGTCGCGCTATGGCTACACCTTC.

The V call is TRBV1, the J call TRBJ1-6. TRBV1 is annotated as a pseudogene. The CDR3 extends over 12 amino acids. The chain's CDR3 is CTSYPGNSPLHF. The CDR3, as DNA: TGCACCAGTTATCCGGGGAATTCACCCCTCCACTTT.

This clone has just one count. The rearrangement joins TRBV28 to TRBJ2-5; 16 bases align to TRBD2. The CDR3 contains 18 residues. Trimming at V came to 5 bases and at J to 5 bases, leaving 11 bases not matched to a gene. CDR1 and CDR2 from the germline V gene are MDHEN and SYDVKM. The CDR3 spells CASSLQPGLAGGVETQYF. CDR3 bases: TGTGCCAGCAGTCTCCAACCGGGACTAGCGGGAGGGGTTGAGACCCAGTACTTC.

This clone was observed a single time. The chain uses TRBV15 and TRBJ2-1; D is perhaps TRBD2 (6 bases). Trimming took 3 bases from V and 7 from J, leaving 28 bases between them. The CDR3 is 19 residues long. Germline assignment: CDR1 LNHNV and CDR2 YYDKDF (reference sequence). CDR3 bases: TGTGCCACCAGCAGGGGGCAAACTTCTAGCGTCCGGAGGACAAATGAGCAGTTCTTC. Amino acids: CATSRGQTSSVRRTNEQFF.

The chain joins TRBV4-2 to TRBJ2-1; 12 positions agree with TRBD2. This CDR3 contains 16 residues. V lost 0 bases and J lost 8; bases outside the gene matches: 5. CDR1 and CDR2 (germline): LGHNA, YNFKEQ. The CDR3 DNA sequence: TGTGCCAGCAGCCAAGAGTGGGCTAGCGGGAGGGATGAGCAGTTCTTC. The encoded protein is CASSQEWASGRDEQFF.

CDR3 residues: CASSNPGQGSGELFF. In nucleotides, the CDR3 is TGTGCCAGCAGTAACCCGGGACAGGGTAGCGGGGAGCTGTTTTTT. This rearrangement joins TRBV2 to TRBJ2-2, with TRBD1 matching over 9 bases. This CDR3 is 15 amino acids long. Germline V gives CDR1 SNHLY, CDR2 FYNNEI. The trim removed 5 bases at V and 7 bases at J, leaving 8 bases unmatched.

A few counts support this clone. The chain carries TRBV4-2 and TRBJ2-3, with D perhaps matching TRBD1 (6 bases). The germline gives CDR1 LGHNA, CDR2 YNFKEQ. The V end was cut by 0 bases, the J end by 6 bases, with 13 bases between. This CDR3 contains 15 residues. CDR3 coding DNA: TGTGCCAGCAGCCAAGATCGGCAGGGGAGTGATACGCAGTATTTT. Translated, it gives CASSQDRQGSDTQYF.

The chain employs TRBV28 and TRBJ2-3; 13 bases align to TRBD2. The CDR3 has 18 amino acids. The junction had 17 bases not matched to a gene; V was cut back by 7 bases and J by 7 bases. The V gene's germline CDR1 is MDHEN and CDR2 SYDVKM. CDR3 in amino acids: CASTTYGTTSGRANTQYF. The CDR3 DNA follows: TGTGCCAGCACCACCTACGGTACTACTAGCGGGAGGGCCAATACGCAGTATTTT.

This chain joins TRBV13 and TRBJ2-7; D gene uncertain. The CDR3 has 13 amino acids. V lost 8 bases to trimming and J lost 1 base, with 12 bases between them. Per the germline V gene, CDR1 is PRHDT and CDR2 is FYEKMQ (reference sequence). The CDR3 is CASSASESYEQYF. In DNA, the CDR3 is TGTGCCAGCTCCGCGAGCGAATCCTACGAGCAGTACTTC.

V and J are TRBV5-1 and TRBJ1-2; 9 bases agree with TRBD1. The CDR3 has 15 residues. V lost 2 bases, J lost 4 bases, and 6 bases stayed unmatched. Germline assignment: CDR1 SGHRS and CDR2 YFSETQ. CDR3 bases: TGCGCCAGCAGCTTACCGGGACAGGGAGTCTATGGCTACACCTTC. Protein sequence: CASSLPGQGVYGYTF.

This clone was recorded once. The CDR3 DNA reads TGCGCCAGCAGCCAAGTATGGCAGGGTGGCTACGAGCAGTACTTC. Protein sequence: CASSQVWQGGYEQYF. The rearrangement links TRBV4-3 to TRBJ2-7; the D gene is possibly TRBD1 (5 bases). This CDR3 has 15 residues. The V and J ends lost 1 base and 3 bases respectively, with 13 bases between them. Germline loops: CDR1 LGHNA, CDR2 YSLEER.

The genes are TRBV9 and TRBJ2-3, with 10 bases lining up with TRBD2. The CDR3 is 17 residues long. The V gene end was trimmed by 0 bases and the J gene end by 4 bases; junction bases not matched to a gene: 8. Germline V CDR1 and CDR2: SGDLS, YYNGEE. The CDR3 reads CASSVAVSGRYSDTQYF. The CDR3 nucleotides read TGTGCCAGCAGCGTAGCGGTTAGCGGGAGGTACTCAGATACGCAGTATTTT.